This TCR beta chain was obtained from a study of cytomegalovirus exposure and HLA in healthy donors. Notes on the study in general: Later on, a genetic analysis was performed. It linked a missense variant in DCLRE1C with V- and J-gene trimming of TCR beta. The authors enumerated 150 to 200 TCR beta chains as linked to cytomegalovirus.

Amplification used 60 Vbeta primers and 13 Jbeta primers. Assay: immunoSEQ multiplex PCR; the TCRdb copy retains only in-frame clones and omits some. This table holds some 180,000 clones, 80% found once. With 6 bases clipped from V and 4 bases from J, the junction kept 12 bases outside the gene matches. The CDR3 has 18 residues. This clone was seen a single time. Its antigen is as yet unknown. The TCR originated in a young woman in good health and CMV-seronegative. Sequencing was done on a sample of PBMCs. The V gene is TRBV6-7, the J gene TRBJ2-1, with TRBD2 identical over 13 bases. TRBV6-7 is assigned to the ORF class and has an uncertain function. CDR3 nucleotides: TGTGCCAGCAGCGGGGTGAAAGGACTAGCGGGGGAGTACAATGAGCAGTTCTTC. Translated, it gives CASSGVKGLAGEYNEQFF.